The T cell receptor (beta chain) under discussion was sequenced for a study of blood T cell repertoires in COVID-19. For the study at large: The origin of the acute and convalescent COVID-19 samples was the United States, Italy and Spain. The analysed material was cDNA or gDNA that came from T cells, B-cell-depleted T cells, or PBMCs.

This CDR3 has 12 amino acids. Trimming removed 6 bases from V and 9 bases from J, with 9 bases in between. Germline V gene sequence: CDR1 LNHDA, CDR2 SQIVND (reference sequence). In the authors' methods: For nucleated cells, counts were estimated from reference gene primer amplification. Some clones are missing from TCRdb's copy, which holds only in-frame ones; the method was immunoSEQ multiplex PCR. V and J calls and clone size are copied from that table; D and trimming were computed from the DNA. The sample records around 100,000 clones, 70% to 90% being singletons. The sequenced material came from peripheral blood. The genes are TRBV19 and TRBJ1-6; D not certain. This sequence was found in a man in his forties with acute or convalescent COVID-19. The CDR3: CASSLSVSPLHF. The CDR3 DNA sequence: TGTGCCAGTAGCTTATCAGTTTCACCCCTCCACTTT.